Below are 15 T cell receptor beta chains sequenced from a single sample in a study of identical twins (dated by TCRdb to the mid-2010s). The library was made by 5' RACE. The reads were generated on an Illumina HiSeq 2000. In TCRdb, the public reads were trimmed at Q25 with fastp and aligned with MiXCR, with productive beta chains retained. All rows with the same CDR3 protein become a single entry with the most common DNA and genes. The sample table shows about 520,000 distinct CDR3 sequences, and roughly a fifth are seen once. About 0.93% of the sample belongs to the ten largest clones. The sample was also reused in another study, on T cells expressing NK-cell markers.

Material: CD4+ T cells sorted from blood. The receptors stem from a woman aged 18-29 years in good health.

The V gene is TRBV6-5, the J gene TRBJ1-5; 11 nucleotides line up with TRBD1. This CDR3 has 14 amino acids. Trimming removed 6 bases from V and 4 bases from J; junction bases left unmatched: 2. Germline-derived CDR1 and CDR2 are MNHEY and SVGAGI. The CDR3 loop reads CASRGQGGNQPQHF. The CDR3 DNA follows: TGTGCCAGCAGGGGACAGGGGGGGAATCAGCCCCAGCATTTT.

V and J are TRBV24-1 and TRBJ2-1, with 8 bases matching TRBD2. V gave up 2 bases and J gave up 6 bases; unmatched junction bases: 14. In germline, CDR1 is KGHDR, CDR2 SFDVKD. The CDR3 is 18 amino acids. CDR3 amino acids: CATSDSKVGGGSINEQFF. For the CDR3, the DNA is TGTGCCACCAGTGATTCAAAGGTTGGCGGGGGGAGTATCAATGAGCAGTTCTTC.

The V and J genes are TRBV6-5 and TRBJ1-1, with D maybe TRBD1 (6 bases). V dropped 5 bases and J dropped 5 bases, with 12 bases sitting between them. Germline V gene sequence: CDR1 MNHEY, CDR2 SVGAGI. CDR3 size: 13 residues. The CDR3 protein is CASSNRVRTEAFF. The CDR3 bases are TGTGCCAGCAGTAACAGGGTTAGGACTGAAGCTTTCTTT.

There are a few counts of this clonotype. The CDR3 bases are TGCAGTGCTAGAGATCAGTGGAACACTGAAGCTTTCTTT. Amino acid sequence: CSARDQWNTEAFF. The chain recombines TRBV20-1 with TRBJ1-1; D not resolved. The CDR3 is made up of 13 amino acids. The V gene's germline CDR1 is DFQATT and CDR2 SNEGSKA (reference sequence). Trimming took 0 bases from V and 1 from J, leaving 6 bases between them.

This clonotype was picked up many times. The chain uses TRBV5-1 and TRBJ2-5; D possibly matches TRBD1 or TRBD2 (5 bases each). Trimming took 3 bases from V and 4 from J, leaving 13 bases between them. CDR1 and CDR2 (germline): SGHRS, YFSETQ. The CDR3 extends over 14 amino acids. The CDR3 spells CASSSGRAVETQYF. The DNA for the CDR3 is TGCGCCAGCAGCTCGGGACGGGCGGTAGAGACCCAGTACTTC.

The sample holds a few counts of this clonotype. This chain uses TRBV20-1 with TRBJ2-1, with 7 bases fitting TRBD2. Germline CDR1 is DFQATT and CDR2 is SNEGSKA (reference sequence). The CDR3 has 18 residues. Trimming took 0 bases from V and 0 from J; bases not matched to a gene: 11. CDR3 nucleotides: TGCAGTGCTAGAGAGCTGTGGAAAGCGGGAATCTCCTACAATGAGCAGTTCTTC. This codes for CSARELWKAGISYNEQFF.

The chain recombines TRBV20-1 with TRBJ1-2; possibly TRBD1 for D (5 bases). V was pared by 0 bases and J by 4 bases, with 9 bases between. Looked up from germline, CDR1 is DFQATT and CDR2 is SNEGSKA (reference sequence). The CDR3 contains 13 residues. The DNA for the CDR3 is TGCAGTGCTAGAGAGGAGCAGGGCTATGGCTACACCTTC. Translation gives CSAREEQGYGYTF.

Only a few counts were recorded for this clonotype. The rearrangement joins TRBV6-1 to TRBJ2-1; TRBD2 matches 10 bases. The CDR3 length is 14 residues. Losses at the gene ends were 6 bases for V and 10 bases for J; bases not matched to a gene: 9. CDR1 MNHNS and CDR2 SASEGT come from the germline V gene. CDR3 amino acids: CASRKRGGRNEQFF. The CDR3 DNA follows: TGTGCCAGCAGAAAGCGGGGGGGCCGTAACGAGCAGTTCTTC.

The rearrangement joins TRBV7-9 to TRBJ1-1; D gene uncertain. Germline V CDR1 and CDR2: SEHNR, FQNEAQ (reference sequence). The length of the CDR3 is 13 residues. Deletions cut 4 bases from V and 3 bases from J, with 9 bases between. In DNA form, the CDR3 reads TGTGCCAGCAGCTCCAACACCGACACTGAAGCTTTCTTT. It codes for CASSSNTDTEAFF.

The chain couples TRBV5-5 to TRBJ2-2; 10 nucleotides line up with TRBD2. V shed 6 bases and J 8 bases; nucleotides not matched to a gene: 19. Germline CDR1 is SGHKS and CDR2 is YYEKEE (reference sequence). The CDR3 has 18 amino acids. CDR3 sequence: CASTLSPRVAGGAGELFF. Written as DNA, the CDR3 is TGTGCCAGCACCCTTTCCCCTCGTGTAGCGGGGGGCGCGGGGGAGCTGTTTTTT.

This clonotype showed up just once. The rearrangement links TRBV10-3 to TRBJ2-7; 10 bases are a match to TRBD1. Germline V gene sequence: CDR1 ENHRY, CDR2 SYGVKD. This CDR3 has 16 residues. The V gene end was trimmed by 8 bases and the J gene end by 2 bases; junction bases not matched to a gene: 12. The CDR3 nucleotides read TGTGCCATCGGAGGCCGGGACAGGGGAACCACCTACGAGCAGTACTTC. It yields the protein CAIGGRDRGTTYEQYF.

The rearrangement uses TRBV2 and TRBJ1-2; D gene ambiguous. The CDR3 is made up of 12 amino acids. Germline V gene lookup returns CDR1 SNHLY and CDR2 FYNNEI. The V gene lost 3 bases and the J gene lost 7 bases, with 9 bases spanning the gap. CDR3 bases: TGTGCCAGCAGTGAGAGGGCAGCTGGCTACACCTTC. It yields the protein CASSERAAGYTF.

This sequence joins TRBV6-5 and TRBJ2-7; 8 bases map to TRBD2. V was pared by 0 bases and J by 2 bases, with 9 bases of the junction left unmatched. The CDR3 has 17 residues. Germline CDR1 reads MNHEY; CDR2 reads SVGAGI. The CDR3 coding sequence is TGTGCCAGCAGTTACTCTTCAACTAGCGGAGGACCCTACGAGCAGTACTTC. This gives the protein CASSYSSTSGGPYEQYF.

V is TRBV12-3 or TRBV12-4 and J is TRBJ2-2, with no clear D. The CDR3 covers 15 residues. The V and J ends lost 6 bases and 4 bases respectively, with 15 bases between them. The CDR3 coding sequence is TGTGCCAGCAGGTCCGGGTACGGTACCACCGGGGAGCTGTTTTTT. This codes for CASRSGYGTTGELFF.

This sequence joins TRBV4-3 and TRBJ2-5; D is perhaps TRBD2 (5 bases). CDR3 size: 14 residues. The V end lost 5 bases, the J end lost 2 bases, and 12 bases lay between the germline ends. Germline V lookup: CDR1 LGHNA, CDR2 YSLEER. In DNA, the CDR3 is TGCGCCAGCAGCTTCTACCGGGAACAAGAGACCCAGTACTTC. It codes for CASSFYREQETQYF.